The 30 T cell receptor beta chains reported below all come from one sample, sequenced in a study of blood T cell repertoires in COVID-19. Clones were sequenced by immunoSEQ multiplex PCR, and TCRdb holds only the in-frame ones, with some missing. The sample gives 150,000 or so clones, 75% to 90% of which show up once; roughly 15% is in the top ten. What was sequenced was peripheral blood. The receptors stem from a woman aged 40-49 years with acute or convalescent COVID-19.

This clone was seen a few times. In nucleotides, the CDR3 is TGTGCCAGCAGTGCTCAAGGAGTGGACGAGCAGTACTTC. Its protein is CASSAQGVDEQYF. The V and J genes are TRBV6-4 and TRBJ2-7; D call uncertain. The germline V and J ends were trimmed by 4 bases and 5 bases, with 12 bases remaining between them. CDR1 is MRHNA, CDR2 SNTAGT, per germline. This CDR3 has 13 residues.

The genes are TRBV5-1 and TRBJ2-3; the match to TRBD2 covers 8 bases. The CDR3 extends over 16 amino acids. With V trimmed by 4 bases and J by 2 bases, 9 bases remained unmatched. Germline lookup yields CDR1 SGHRS and CDR2 YFSETQ. CDR3 amino acids: CASSTTSGVLTDTQYF. The CDR3 nucleotides are TGCGCCAGCAGCACAACTAGCGGCGTTCTCACAGATACGCAGTATTTT.

This rearrangement joins TRBV24-1 to TRBJ2-7; 8 bases fit TRBD1. Germline CDR1 reads KGHDR; CDR2 reads SFDVKD. CDR3 length: 15 residues. The junction had 3 bases not matched to a gene; V was cut back by 1 base and J by 2 bases. The CDR3 loop reads CATSDFGQGTYEQYF. The CDR3 DNA sequence: TGTGCCACCAGTGATTTCGGACAGGGCACCTACGAGCAGTACTTC.

This chain joins TRBV3-1 (or the pseudogene TRBV3-2) and TRBJ2-7; TRBD2 is a possible D gene (5 bases). The germline V and J ends were trimmed by 0 bases and 0 bases, with 12 bases remaining between them. The CDR3 consists of 16 residues. From germline, CDR1 is LGHDT and CDR2 YNNKEL (reference sequence). The CDR3 sequence is CASSQELRGSSYEQYF. The CDR3 DNA reads as TGTGCCAGCAGCCAAGAGTTGCGAGGGAGCTCCTACGAGCAGTACTTC.

The gene calls are TRBV7-9 and TRBJ2-3; TRBD1 aligns across 8 bases. Germline loops: CDR1 SEHNR, CDR2 FQNEAQ (reference sequence). CDR3 length: 15 residues. V lost 3 bases, J lost 6 bases, and 8 bases stayed unmatched. The CDR3 sequence: CASSFVQGASDTQYF. As DNA, the CDR3 is TGTGCCAGCAGCTTTGTCCAGGGGGCATCTGATACGCAGTATTTT.

The rearrangement links TRBV7-3 to TRBJ2-1, with 10 bases identical to TRBD2. The J segment lost 4 bases and the V segment lost 6 bases, leaving 3 bases of the junction unmatched. Per germline, CDR1 SGHTA and CDR2 FQGTGA. This CDR3 region has 14 residues. CDR3 sequence reads: CASSSGLAYNEQFF. The CDR3 DNA is TGTGCCAGCAGTTCGGGACTAGCGTACAATGAGCAGTTCTTC.

The chain carries TRBV7-9 and TRBJ1-2; D gene ambiguous. Germline-derived CDR1 and CDR2 are SEHNR and FQNEAQ (reference sequence). V lost 2 bases and J 0 bases, leaving 10 bases between the germline ends. CDR3 length: 15 amino acids. The CDR3: CASSLLLAANYGYTF. The CDR3 bases are TGTGCCAGCAGCTTACTTTTGGCAGCTAACTATGGCTACACCTTC.

This chain connects TRBV19 to TRBJ1-3, with 7 bases fitting TRBD1. The V gene's germline CDR1 is LNHDA and CDR2 SQIVND (reference sequence). After removal of 5 bases from V and 2 bases from J, the junction contained 6 bases not matched to a gene. This CDR3 is built from 15 residues. The CDR3 loop is CASSPTGNTGNTIYF. CDR3 DNA sequence: TGTGCCAGTAGTCCGACAGGGAACACTGGAAACACCATATATTTT.

V and J are TRBV18 and TRBJ2-2; D is unresolved. Trimming took off 0 bases at V and 1 base at J, with 6 bases between the two ends. Germline V lookup: CDR1 KGHSH, CDR2 LQKENI. This CDR3 region has 15 residues. CDR3 in DNA: TGTGCCAGCTCACCACCGTCGGTGAACACCGGGGAGCTGTTTTTT. Amino acids: CASSPPSVNTGELFF.

This chain's CDR3 is CASSSIRTGNYGYTF. In DNA form, the CDR3 reads TGTGCCAGCAGTTCCATTCGGACAGGGAACTATGGCTACACCTTC. The rearrangement joins TRBV28 to TRBJ1-2, with TRBD1 matching 8 bases. Germline loops: CDR1 MDHEN, CDR2 SYDVKM. This CDR3 spans 15 amino acids. V lost 4 bases, J lost 2 bases, and 6 bases stayed unmatched.

The gene calls are TRBV3-1 (or the pseudogene TRBV3-2) and TRBJ1-6, with 7 bases aligning to TRBD1. Per germline, CDR1 LGHDT and CDR2 YNNKEL (reference sequence). This CDR3 region has 17 residues. J gave up 4 bases and V 5 bases, and 11 bases lay outside the gene matches. In DNA form, the CDR3 reads TGTGCCAGCAGCACAACCCGACAGGGAGGTTATAATTCACCCCTCCACTTT. Translating gives CASSTTRQGGYNSPLHF.

CDR3: CSVEVGLGPSGANVLTF. CDR3 nucleotides: TGCAGCGTTGAGGTGGGGCTCGGGCCCTCTGGGGCCAACGTCCTGACTTTC. The chain joins TRBV29-1 to TRBJ2-6; a possible D gene is TRBD1 (5 bases). Germline assignment: CDR1 SQVTM and CDR2 ANQGSEA. CDR3 length: 17 amino acids. Between the trimmed V and J ends, which lost 3 bases and 0 bases, there was a span of 15 bases.

The genes are TRBV5-1 and TRBJ1-3; 7 nucleotides agree with TRBD1. Germline values: CDR1 SGHRS, CDR2 YFSETQ. V gave up 4 bases and J gave up 1 base; unmatched junction bases: 5. The CDR3 sequence is 15 residues long. The CDR3 bases are TGCGCCAGCAGCCTTCGACAGGGATCTGGAAACACCATATATTTT. It yields the protein CASSLRQGSGNTIYF.

This chain joins TRBV4-1 and TRBJ2-1, with TRBD2 matching 14 bases. The V gene end was trimmed by 4 bases and the J gene end by 4 bases; junction bases not matched to a gene: 6. CDR1 is MGHRA and CDR2 is YSYEKL in the germline V gene. The CDR3 is 17 residues long. The CDR3 sequence is CASSPRTSGGRYNEQFF. CDR3 coding DNA: TGCGCCAGCAGCCCCAGGACTAGCGGGGGGAGATACAATGAGCAGTTCTTC.

This chain joins TRBV19 and TRBJ2-7; D may be TRBD1 (6 bases). The CDR3 is 15 residues long. V lost 1 base to trimming and J lost 5 bases, with 15 bases between them. The V gene's germline CDR1 is LNHDA and CDR2 SQIVND (reference sequence). Here the CDR3 reads CASSIVEQGPNEQYF. CDR3 coding DNA: TGTGCCAGTAGTATAGTCGAGCAGGGGCCTAACGAGCAGTACTTC.

This clone was observed a single time. V and J are TRBV27 and TRBJ1-3, with a weak D call TRBD1 (5 bases). The germline V and J ends were trimmed by 6 bases and 3 bases, with 15 bases remaining between them. The CDR3 runs to 15 residues. The germline gives CDR1 MNHEY, CDR2 SMNVEV (reference sequence). As DNA, the CDR3 is TGTGCCAGCAGCCTCCAGGGTTTTGGTGGAAACACCATATATTTT. This sequence encodes CASSLQGFGGNTIYF.

The V and J genes are TRBV24-1 and TRBJ1-1, with D possibly TRBD1 on 6 matching bases. The germline V and J ends were trimmed by 6 bases and 8 bases, with 9 bases remaining between them. This CDR3 is 11 amino acids long. The germline gives CDR1 KGHDR, CDR2 SFDVKD. The CDR3 DNA follows: TGTGCCACCAGTCACACAGGGGAAGCTTTCTTT. Its translation is CATSHTGEAFF.

The rearrangement uses TRBV30 and TRBJ1-1, with unresolved D. This CDR3 comprises 11 residues. Germline V CDR1 and CDR2: GTSNPN, SVGIG (reference sequence). V lost 8 bases and J 1 base, leaving 8 bases between the germline ends. CDR3 coding DNA: TGTGCCACGCGACAGAACACTGAAGCTTTCTTT. It codes for CATRQNTEAFF.

The chain uses TRBV3-1 (or the pseudogene TRBV3-2) and TRBJ2-2, with 10 nucleotides matching TRBD1. Losses at the gene ends were 3 bases for V and 2 bases for J; bases not matched to a gene: 9. CDR3 length equals 18 residues. The germline CDR1 and CDR2 sequences are LGHDT and YNNKEL (reference sequence). The CDR3 loop reads CASSQGTGETINTGELFF. The DNA for the CDR3 is TGTGCCAGCAGCCAGGGGACAGGGGAAACAATAAACACCGGGGAGCTGTTTTTT.

This chain joins TRBV2 and TRBJ2-3; tentative D call: TRBD2 (5 bases). From germline, CDR1 is SNHLY and CDR2 FYNNEI. With 5 bases removed from V and 2 bases from J, the gap between germline ends came to 14 bases. CDR3 size: 15 residues. CDR3 nucleotides: TGTGCCAGCAGTCTCACGACGGACTCCACAGATACGCAGTATTTT. Protein product: CASSLTTDSTDTQYF.

This clone was picked up one time. This chain uses TRBV7-3 with TRBJ2-7; no reliable D call. V was clipped by 2 bases and J by 4 bases, with 6 bases between them. CDR3 size: 12 residues. The germline gives CDR1 SGHTA, CDR2 FQGTGA. The CDR3 DNA sequence: TGTGCCAGCAGCTTACCCGGTTACGAGCAGTACTTC. Amino acids: CASSLPGYEQYF. Full variable domain (rest looked up from reference TRBV7-3 and TRBJ2-7): GAGVSQTPSNKVTEKGKYVELRCDPISGHTALYWYRQSLGQGPEFLIYFQGTGAADDSGLPNDRFFAVRPEGSVSTLKIQRTERGDSAVYLCASSLPGYEQYFGPGTRLTVT.

CDR3 protein: CASSGGSEQYF. CDR3 sequence (DNA): TGCGCCAGCAGCGGGGGGTCCGAGCAGTACTTC. This chain connects TRBV5-1 to TRBJ2-7; possibly TRBD2 for D (6 bases). The CDR3 is made up of 11 amino acids. The germline V gene has CDR1 SGHRS and CDR2 YFSETQ. Trimming cost V 4 bases and J 6 bases, with 8 bases left between them.

The rearrangement joins TRBV5-1 to TRBJ2-7, with TRBD1 matching 7 bases. The CDR3 extends over 14 amino acids. The V gene's germline CDR1 is SGHRS and CDR2 YFSETQ. V dropped 4 bases and J dropped 7; count of bases not matched to a gene: 11. CDR3 sequence (DNA): TGCGCCAGCAGCGCAGAGACAGGGTTCCGGGAGCAGTACTTC. The encoded protein is CASSAETGFREQYF. Combining the CDR3 with reference TRBV5-1 and TRBJ2-7 gives the whole variable domain KAGVTQTPRYLIKTRGQQVTLSCSPISGHRSVSWYQQTPGQGLQFLFEYFSETQRNKGNFPGRFSGRQFSNSRSEMNVSTLELGDSALYLCASSAETGFREQYFGPGTRLTVT.

This clone has just one count. The J gene is TRBJ2-3, the V gene TRBV9, with 10 bases matching TRBD2. From germline, CDR1 is SGDLS and CDR2 YYNGEE. V was clipped by 0 bases and J by 3 bases; unmatched bases: 7. The CDR3 runs 17 residues. CDR3 nucleotide sequence: TGTGCCAGCAGCGTAGCTTTGCTAGCGGGAGCAACAGATACGCAGTATTTT. Its translation: CASSVALLAGATDTQYF.

The gene calls are TRBV7-9 and TRBJ2-2, with 9 positions matching TRBD1. CDR3 size: 15 residues. In germline, CDR1 is SEHNR, CDR2 FQNEAQ (reference sequence). Trimming cost V 6 bases and J 6 bases; bases outside gene matches: 8. CDR3 in DNA: TGTGCCAGCAGTCCAACTTACAGGGGGCCCGGGGAGCTGTTTTTT. Translation: CASSPTYRGPGELFF.

This sequence joins TRBV4-1 and TRBJ1-1; 7 nucleotides agree with TRBD1. The length of the CDR3 is 15 residues. V lost 3 bases, J lost 1 base, and 5 bases stayed unmatched. The V gene's germline CDR1 is MGHRA and CDR2 YSYEKL. The CDR3 coding sequence is TGCGCCAGCAGCCAGTCGGACAGGAAGAACACTGAAGCTTTCTTT. It translates to CASSQSDRKNTEAFF.

This chain connects TRBV4-1 to TRBJ2-7; 7 positions agree with TRBD1. The CDR3 contains 14 residues. The V gene's germline CDR1 is MGHRA and CDR2 YSYEKL. The V segment lost 2 bases and the J segment 5 bases; nucleotides outside the gene matches: 6. CDR3 nucleotides: TGCGCCAGCAGCCAAAAGATTGGGACAGACGAGCAGTACTTC. Protein product: CASSQKIGTDEQYF.

The genes are TRBV9 and TRBJ2-7; 7 bases agree with TRBD1. CDR1 is SGDLS and CDR2 is YYNGEE in the germline V gene. The trim removed 0 bases at V and 2 bases at J, leaving 5 bases unmatched. The CDR3 is 15 amino acids. The CDR3 region is CASSVGGQGAYEQYF. CDR3 bases: TGTGCCAGCAGCGTAGGGGGGCAGGGGGCCTACGAGCAGTACTTC.

This clone has just one count. The V and J genes are TRBV28 and TRBJ2-1; perhaps TRBD2 as D (5 bases). The CDR3 covers 12 residues. V dropped 5 bases and J dropped 6 bases, with 8 bases sitting between them. Germline V gene data show CDR1 as MDHEN and CDR2 as SYDVKM. The CDR3 DNA reads TGTGCCAGCAGTCTCCGGGGCAATGAGCAGTTCTTC. Amino acid sequence: CASSLRGNEQFF.

This chain joins TRBV19 and TRBJ1-5, with 9 nucleotides matching TRBD1. The CDR3 is 15 residues long. Trimming removed 5 bases from V and 0 bases from J; junction bases left unmatched: 2. CDR1 is LNHDA and CDR2 is SQIVND in the germline V gene (reference sequence). This CDR3 reads CASSRTGDSNQPQHF. CDR3 in DNA: TGTGCCAGTAGTCGGACAGGGGATAGCAATCAGCCCCAGCATTTT.